One and the same sample provided the 28 T cell receptor beta chains below, sequenced in a study of chemoradiotherapy in HPV16-positive cancers. Assay: immunoSEQ multiplex PCR; the TCRdb copy retains only in-frame clones and omits some. Among 12,000 or so clones listed, roughly nine tenths were seen once. The starting material was blood, obtained from a patient who underwent chemoradiotherapy. The receptor set was obtained from a human donor with HPV-associated anogenital cancer.

The chain is built from TRBV7-9 and TRBJ2-7, with a possible D match to TRBD1 (5 bases). Germline V gene lookup returns CDR1 SEHNR and CDR2 FQNEAQ (reference sequence). V was pared by 1 base and J by 3 bases, with 7 bases between. The CDR3 is 13 residues long. The DNA for the CDR3 is TGTGCCAGCAGCTTAGTAGGGGTCTACGAGCAGTACTTC. This codes for CASSLVGVYEQYF.

The genes are TRBV30 and TRBJ2-2; the match to TRBD1 covers 8 bases. Germline V lookup: CDR1 GTSNPN, CDR2 SVGIG (reference sequence). This CDR3 contains 11 residues. Trimming cost V 5 bases and J 11 bases; bases outside gene matches: 4. The CDR3 loop reads CAWLTGGELFF. In DNA, the CDR3 is TGTGCCTGGCTTACAGGGGGAGAGCTGTTTTTT.

The chain employs TRBV29-1 and TRBJ2-1; the match to TRBD1 covers 8 bases. J lost 9 bases, V lost 5 bases, and 6 bases had no gene match. CDR3 length: 12 amino acids. The germline V gene encodes CDR1 SQVTM and CDR2 ANQGSEA. CDR3 coding DNA: TGCAGCGTTTCCTGGACAGGGATTGAGCAGTTCTTC. Translation gives CSVSWTGIEQFF.

This clone turned up a few times. The chain has TRBV7-8 and TRBJ1-6; D remains unclear. Germline V gene lookup returns CDR1 SGHVS and CDR2 FQNEAQ. The germline V and J ends were trimmed by 2 bases and 10 bases, with 18 bases remaining between them. The CDR3 consists of 16 residues. This CDR3 reads CASSLSSGGKQSPLHF. For the CDR3, the DNA is TGTGCCAGCAGCTTAAGTAGCGGAGGGAAACAATCACCCCTCCACTTT.

The chain combines TRBV29-1 with TRBJ2-3; perhaps TRBD2 as D (6 bases). The CDR3 totals 12 residues. In germline, CDR1 is SQVTM, CDR2 ANQGSEA. Trimming left V 5 bases short and J 7 bases short, with 13 bases between. The CDR3 loop is CSVLRDSNTQYF. DNA for the CDR3: TGCAGCGTTTTACGGGACTCAAATACGCAGTATTTT.

The J gene is TRBJ2-3, the V gene TRBV7-2, with a weak D call TRBD2 (7 bases). Trimming cost V 5 bases and J 4 bases, with 10 bases left between them. Germline lookup yields CDR1 SGHTA and CDR2 FQGNSA. CDR3 length equals 13 residues. The CDR3 sequence is CASSPGGPDTQYF. The CDR3, as DNA: TGTGCCAGCAGCCCGGGGGGCCCAGATACGCAGTATTTT. Looking up the rest from reference TRBV7-2 and TRBJ2-3 gives the full variable domain: GAGVSQSPSNKVTEKGKDVELRCDPISGHTALYWYRQSLGQGLEFLIYFQGNSAPDKSGLPSDRFSAERTGGSVSTLTIQRTQQEDSAVYLCASSPGGPDTQYFGPGTRLTVL.

The rearrangement joins TRBV6-5 to TRBJ2-3; D might be TRBD1 (6 bases). Looked up from germline, CDR1 is MNHEY and CDR2 is SVGAGI. V lost 4 bases to trimming and J lost 10 bases, with 21 bases between them. The CDR3 has 15 amino acids. This CDR3 is CASSSDVTGLIAQYF. Written as DNA, the CDR3 is TGTGCCAGCAGTTCCGACGTGACAGGCTTAATAGCGCAGTATTTT.

The chain couples TRBV6-1 to TRBJ2-1; D is possibly TRBD2 (6 bases). CDR3 length: 16 amino acids. Trimming shortened V by 0 bases and J by 2 bases, and 11 bases separated the two germline ends. Looked up from germline, CDR1 is MNHNS and CDR2 is SASEGT. DNA for the CDR3: TGTGCCAGCAGTGAAGCCCTGCGGGACCCCTACAATGAGCAGTTCTTC. Its translation is CASSEALRDPYNEQFF.

The chain combines TRBV6-1 with TRBJ1-6; D is ambiguous. V lost 5 bases to trimming and J lost 8 bases, with 13 bases between them. The length of the CDR3 is 14 residues. Germline assignment: CDR1 MNHNS and CDR2 SASEGT. This CDR3 is CASSPYPLDSPLHF. CDR3 coding DNA: TGTGCCAGCAGTCCATATCCCCTCGATTCACCCCTCCACTTT.

This clone was detected once. This chain connects TRBV7-9 to TRBJ1-4; 9 bases are a match to TRBD1. CDR3 length equals 15 residues. The germline CDR1 and CDR2 sequences are SEHNR and FQNEAQ (reference sequence). J lost 5 bases, V lost 4 bases, and 5 bases had no gene match. Written as DNA, the CDR3 is TGTGCCAGCAGCTCCGGGGACAGGGCGAATGAAAAACTGTTTTTT. It specifies CASSSGDRANEKLFF.

J is TRBJ2-2 and V is TRBV16; D may match TRBD1 or TRBD2 (5 bases each). The V end lost 1 base, the J end lost 4 bases, and 10 bases lay between the germline ends. This CDR3 has 15 amino acids. The germline gives CDR1 KGHSY, CDR2 FQNENV. The CDR3: CASSQLSGATGELFF. CDR3 nucleotides: TGTGCCAGCAGCCAATTATCCGGGGCCACCGGGGAGCTGTTTTTT.

The V gene is TRBV5-6, the J gene TRBJ1-6; D is uncertain. Germline V gene sequence: CDR1 SGHDT, CDR2 YYEEEE. Trimming cost V 4 bases and J 8 bases, with 19 bases left between them. This CDR3 is built from 16 residues. CDR3 amino acids: CASSLGVPASDSPLHF. CDR3 nucleotides: TGTGCCAGCAGCCTCGGGGTCCCGGCATCGGATTCACCCCTCCACTTT.

V and J are TRBV29-1 and TRBJ1-3; D gene uncertain. The CDR3 is 11 amino acids. The V gene's germline CDR1 is SQVTM and CDR2 ANQGSEA. V was pared by 1 base and J by 8 bases, with 6 bases between. The CDR3 loop reads CSVEGGDTIYF. The CDR3 DNA follows: TGCAGCGTTGAAGGCGGGGACACCATATATTTT. The full variable domain, in which reference TRBV29-1 and TRBJ1-3 provide the parts outside the CDR3, is SAVISQKPSRDICQRGTSLTIQCQVDSQVTMMFWYRQQPGQSLTLIATANQGSEATYESGFVIDKFPISRPNLTFSTLTVSNMSPEDSSIYLCSVEGGDTIYFGEGSWLTVV.

The V call is TRBV6-5, the J call TRBJ1-1; 8 nucleotides agree with TRBD1. V trimming: 5 bases; J trimming: 7 bases; junction bases outside the gene matches: 3. The CDR3 has 12 amino acids. Germline V gene lookup returns CDR1 MNHEY and CDR2 SVGAGI. The CDR3 nucleotides read TGTGCCAGCAGTCGCGGACAGGGTGAAGCTTTCTTT. This encodes CASSRGQGEAFF.

J is TRBJ1-1 and V is TRBV19, with no clear D. The CDR3 runs 17 residues. Germline CDR1 reads LNHDA; CDR2 reads SQIVND (reference sequence). Trimming took off 3 bases at V and 5 bases at J, with 22 bases between the two ends. CDR3 bases: TGTGCCAGTAGTATTCTAGAGGCAAACCCTACGAAGACTGAAGCTTTCTTT. Amino acid sequence: CASSILEANPTKTEAFF.

This sequence joins TRBV7-2 and TRBJ1-3, with a possible D match to TRBD1 (6 bases). CDR3 size: 14 residues. The germline gives CDR1 SGHTA, CDR2 FQGNSA. V was trimmed by 5 bases and J by 4 bases, leaving 12 bases between them. The CDR3 spells CASSKDRQGNTIYF. Written as DNA, the CDR3 is TGTGCCAGCAGCAAGGACAGACAAGGAAACACCATATATTTT.

The gene calls are TRBV7-9 and TRBJ1-3; 7 nucleotides agree with TRBD1. With V trimmed by 6 bases and J by 0 bases, 11 bases remained unmatched. This CDR3 has 17 amino acids. Per germline, CDR1 SEHNR and CDR2 FQNEAQ (reference sequence). The CDR3 loop reads CASRFSSGQSSGNTIYF. Here the CDR3 DNA reads TGTGCCAGCAGATTTAGTTCGGGACAGAGCTCTGGAAACACCATATATTTT. Complete variable domain (other parts from reference TRBV7-9 and TRBJ1-3): DTGVSQNPRHKITKRGQNVTFRCDPISEHNRLYWYRQTLGQGPEFLTYFQNEAQLEKSRLLSDRFSAERPKGSFSTLEIQRTEQGDSAMYLCASRFSSGQSSGNTIYFGEGSWLTVV.

This rearrangement joins TRBV2 to TRBJ2-2; 8 nucleotides agree with TRBD1. The germline gives CDR1 SNHLY, CDR2 FYNNEI. With V trimmed by 3 bases and J by 6 bases, 6 bases remained unmatched. The CDR3 length is 15 residues. The CDR3 nucleotides read TGTGCCAGCAGTGACTCAGGGGGCTATGCCGGGGAGCTGTTTTTT. This gives the protein CASSDSGGYAGELFF. The complete variable domain, with remaining parts taken from reference TRBV2 and TRBJ2-2, reads EPEVTQTPSHQVTQMGQEVILRCVPISNHLYFYWYRQILGQKVEFLVSFYNNEISEKSEIFDDQFSVERPDGSNFTLKIRSTKLEDSAMYFCASSDSGGYAGELFFGEGSRLTVL.

This chain joins TRBV6-1 and TRBJ2-5; D is ambiguous. From germline, CDR1 is MNHNS and CDR2 SASEGT. There are 13 residues in the CDR3. The V gene lost 7 bases and the J gene lost 4 bases, with 13 bases spanning the gap. DNA for the CDR3: TGTGCCAGCAAGCAGGCCCCTCGAGAGACCCAGTACTTC. Its translation is CASKQAPRETQYF.

The chain uses TRBV29-1 and TRBJ2-2; TRBD2 matches at 7 bases. V dropped 0 bases and J dropped 2; count of bases not matched to a gene: 6. This CDR3 is built from 16 residues. Germline CDR1 is SQVTM and CDR2 is ANQGSEA. The chain's CDR3 is CSVEEEERGNTGELFF. Here the CDR3 DNA reads TGCAGCGTTGAAGAGGAGGAGCGGGGTAACACCGGGGAGCTGTTTTTT.

This chain uses TRBV9 with TRBJ2-2; D is possibly TRBD1 or TRBD2 (5 bases each). Germline V gives CDR1 SGDLS, CDR2 YYNGEE. V lost 5 bases and J 0 bases, leaving 11 bases between the germline ends. The CDR3 totals 15 residues. The CDR3 coding sequence is TGTGCCAGCAGAATGGGGGTTTCGAACACCGGGGAGCTGTTTTTT. This encodes CASRMGVSNTGELFF.

The sample holds one count of this clone. The V call is TRBV18, the J call TRBJ1-2; the D gene is possibly TRBD1 (5 bases). CDR1 KGHSH and CDR2 LQKENI come from the germline V gene. The CDR3 is made up of 15 amino acids. The ends were cut back, 3 bases at V and 8 bases at J, with 19 bases in the middle. The CDR3 DNA reads TGTGCCAGCTCACCCCGGGGCCAGGCCGAGTGGGGCTACACCTTC. It specifies CASSPRGQAEWGYTF. Complete variable domain (other parts from reference TRBV18 and TRBJ1-2): NAGVMQNPRHLVRRRGQEARLRCSPMKGHSHVYWYRQLPEEGLKFMVYLQKENIIDESGMPKERFSAEFPKEGPSILRIQQVVRGDSAAYFCASSPRGQAEWGYTFGSGTRLTVV.

V gene TRBV27 combines with J gene TRBJ1-6; no definite D call. The CDR3 totals 13 residues. Germline-derived CDR1 and CDR2 are MNHEY and SMNVEV (reference sequence). Between the trimmed V and J ends, which lost 7 bases and 0 bases, there was a span of 4 bases. CDR3 in DNA: TGTGCCAGCAAGGGCTCCTATAATTCACCCCTCCACTTT. This gives the protein CASKGSYNSPLHF.

V is TRBV7-6 and J is TRBJ1-5; 10 positions match TRBD1. CDR1 and CDR2 (germline): SGHVS, FNYEAQ. CDR3 length: 15 residues. V was clipped by 6 bases and J by 6 bases; unmatched bases: 8. This chain's CDR3 is CASSQGDRGTQPQHF. For the CDR3, the DNA is TGTGCCAGCAGTCAAGGGGACAGGGGCACTCAGCCCCAGCATTTT.

This chain connects TRBV5-1 to TRBJ2-5; 7 positions match TRBD2. This CDR3 contains 14 residues. Per germline, CDR1 SGHRS and CDR2 YFSETQ. Unmatched junction bases numbered 1, after V lost 1 base and J lost 1 base. The CDR3 here is CASSLSGTQETQYF. CDR3 DNA sequence: TGCGCCAGCAGCTTGAGCGGGACCCAAGAGACCCAGTACTTC.

This chain uses TRBV7-2 with TRBJ2-5; possible D gene TRBD1, 6 bases. The CDR3 consists of 13 residues. Deletions cut 1 base from V and 4 bases from J, with 7 bases between. Germline-derived CDR1 and CDR2 are SGHTA and FQGNSA. The CDR3 DNA follows: TGTGCCAGCAGCTTAGACAGGGTAGAGACCCAGTACTTC. Its protein product is CASSLDRVETQYF.

The J gene is TRBJ2-2, the V gene TRBV5-6; 7 bases are a match to TRBD2. Looked up from germline, CDR1 is SGHDT and CDR2 is YYEEEE. With 4 bases clipped from V and 2 bases from J, the junction kept 11 bases outside the gene matches. CDR3 size: 17 residues. CDR3 region: CASSPLWLADNTGELFF. DNA of the CDR3: TGTGCCAGCAGCCCGCTTTGGCTAGCGGATAACACCGGGGAGCTGTTTTTT.

The V and J genes are TRBV19 and TRBJ1-2; D not certain. Germline CDR1 reads LNHDA; CDR2 reads SQIVND (reference sequence). The germline V and J ends were trimmed by 3 bases and 4 bases, with 6 bases remaining between them. This CDR3 is built from 12 residues. CDR3 DNA: TGTGCCAGTAGTATCGAGGTCTATGGCTACACCTTC. Translated, it gives CASSIEVYGYTF.